A single sample is the source of the 13 T cell receptor beta chains below, sequenced in a study of cytomegalovirus exposure and HLA in healthy donors. PCR employed 60 Vbeta and 13 Jbeta primers. Assay used: immunoSEQ multiplex PCR; TCRdb lists only in-frame clones, some missing. The sample shows under 200,000 clones, over 70% of them seen only once. Source material: PBMCs. The receptors come from a woman between 50 and 59 years old in good health and CMV-seronegative.

The rearrangement links TRBV28 to TRBJ2-7, with TRBD2 as a possible D gene (6 bases). The CDR3 covers 13 residues. CDR1 and CDR2 from the germline V gene are MDHEN and SYDVKM. With 3 bases removed from V and 4 bases from J, the gap between germline ends came to 10 bases. DNA of the CDR3: TGTGCCAGCAGTTTTGGGGGGAAATACGAGCAGTACTTC. This sequence encodes CASSFGGKYEQYF.

Remarks on this clone: Other nucleotide sequences in the sample specify the same CDR3. V is TRBV30 and J is TRBJ1-6; D is unclear. Deletions cut 1 base from V and 5 bases from J, with 9 bases between. Germline V gene lookup returns CDR1 GTSNPN and CDR2 SVGIG (reference sequence). The CDR3 is made up of 14 amino acids. CDR3 sequence reads: CAWSGGWNNSPLHF. The CDR3 nucleotides read TGTGCCTGGAGTGGCGGGTGGAATAATTCACCCCTCCACTTT.

The gene calls are TRBV4-1 and TRBJ2-3, with TRBD2 identical over 8 bases. CDR3 length: 15 amino acids. With 3 bases clipped from V and 0 bases from J, the junction kept 2 bases outside the gene matches. In germline, CDR1 is MGHRA, CDR2 YSYEKL. The CDR3 sequence: CASSQTSASTDTQYF. The CDR3 nucleotides are TGCGCCAGCAGCCAGACTAGCGCGAGCACAGATACGCAGTATTTT.

The V gene is TRBV11-3, the J gene TRBJ2-1; 7 bases line up with TRBD1. Germline trimming cut 1 base from V and 7 bases from J; bases unmatched to any gene: 4. CDR3 length: 14 residues. The germline gives CDR1 SGHNT, CDR2 YENEEA. This chain's CDR3 is CASSLVGRGNEQFF. Here the CDR3 DNA reads TGTGCCAGCAGCTTAGTAGGCAGGGGGAATGAGCAGTTCTTC. The complete variable domain, with remaining parts taken from reference TRBV11-3 and TRBJ2-1, reads EAGVVQSPRYKIIEKKQPVAFWCNPISGHNTLYWYLQNLGQGPELLIRYENEEAVDDSQLPKDRFSAERLKGVDSTLKIQPAELGDSAVYLCASSLVGRGNEQFFGPGTRLTVL.

V usage is TRBV4-3 and J usage is TRBJ2-1, with D possibly matching TRBD1 (6 bases). CDR3 length equals 13 residues. The germline V gene has CDR1 LGHNA and CDR2 YSLEER. V lost 4 bases and J lost 8, with 12 bases in between. CDR3 bases: TGCGCCAGCAGCCCGGACCAGGGGTATGAGCAGTTCTTC. Protein product: CASSPDQGYEQFF.

This clone was counted once. The rearrangement joins TRBV18 to TRBJ1-5; D unresolved. The V gene's germline CDR1 is KGHSH and CDR2 LQKENI. V was shortened by 2 bases and J by 4 bases, with 9 bases between the two germline ends. This CDR3 has 14 residues. CDR3 sequence reads: CASSPNSGNQPQHF. The CDR3 coding sequence is TGTGCCAGCTCACCAAATTCGGGGAATCAGCCCCAGCATTTT.

The chain combines TRBV7-8 with TRBJ2-7; weak D call: TRBD2 (5 bases). Trimming removed 5 bases at V and 2 bases at J, with 13 bases between. The CDR3 consists of 14 residues. Germline CDR1 SGHVS, CDR2 FQNEAQ. The CDR3 nucleotides are TGTGCCAGCAGCCCGGGCTTGGGAGCCTACGAGCAGTACTTC. It specifies CASSPGLGAYEQYF.

The chain couples TRBV5-5 to TRBJ2-7; D perhaps matches TRBD2 (6 bases). CDR1 is SGHKS, CDR2 YYEKEE, per germline (reference sequence). The length of the CDR3 is 14 residues. The germline V and J ends were trimmed by 5 bases and 5 bases, with 17 bases remaining between them. Written as DNA, the CDR3 is TGTGCCAGCAGAGATTCTCCGGGGGTCGACGAGCAGTACTTC. Its protein product is CASRDSPGVDEQYF.

The chain joins TRBV10-3 to TRBJ1-2; D is perhaps TRBD1 (6 bases). Per the germline V gene, CDR1 is ENHRY and CDR2 is SYGVKD. The V and J ends lost 0 bases and 6 bases respectively, with 14 bases between them. This CDR3 has 15 amino acids. CDR3 loop: CAISESQGIGNGYTF. CDR3 nucleotide sequence: TGTGCCATCAGTGAGTCACAGGGAATCGGGAATGGCTACACCTTC.

This rearrangement joins TRBV11-2 to TRBJ1-2; TRBD1 might be the D (5 bases). There are 17 residues in the CDR3. Trimming removed 5 bases from V and 4 bases from J, with 23 bases in between. CDR1 and CDR2 (germline): SGHAT, FQNNGV. The CDR3 DNA sequence: TGTGCCAGCAGCACTTACCGAACCGTTACAGGATCCTATGGCTACACCTTC. Translated: CASSTYRTVTGSYGYTF.

The CDR3 loop is CASRDRAYEQYF. As DNA, the CDR3 is TGTGCCAGTAGGGACAGGGCCTACGAGCAGTACTTC. The chain employs TRBV19 and TRBJ2-7, with 8 bases fitting TRBD1. V shed 6 bases, J shed 2 bases, and the junction held 0 bases outside the gene matches. The CDR3 sequence is 12 residues long. Per germline, CDR1 LNHDA and CDR2 SQIVND (reference sequence).

The chain employs TRBV4-1 and TRBJ1-2; 11 bases match TRBD1. This CDR3 region has 18 residues. J lost 8 bases, V lost 1 base, and 15 bases had no gene match. Germline CDR1 MGHRA, CDR2 YSYEKL. The CDR3 bases are TGCGCCAGCAGCCAAGGAGTTAGGCGCCGGGACAGGGGGATAGGCTACACCTTC. It yields the protein CASSQGVRRRDRGIGYTF.

The V gene is TRBV6-1, the J gene TRBJ2-2; the match to TRBD1 covers 10 bases. CDR1 and CDR2 from the germline V gene are MNHNS and SASEGT. CDR3 length: 17 amino acids. The junction had 6 bases not matched to a gene; V was cut back by 2 bases and J by 3 bases. The CDR3 bases are TGTGCCAGCAGTGAAATGGGACAGGGGTTGGACACCGGGGAGCTGTTTTTT. As protein: CASSEMGQGLDTGELFF.